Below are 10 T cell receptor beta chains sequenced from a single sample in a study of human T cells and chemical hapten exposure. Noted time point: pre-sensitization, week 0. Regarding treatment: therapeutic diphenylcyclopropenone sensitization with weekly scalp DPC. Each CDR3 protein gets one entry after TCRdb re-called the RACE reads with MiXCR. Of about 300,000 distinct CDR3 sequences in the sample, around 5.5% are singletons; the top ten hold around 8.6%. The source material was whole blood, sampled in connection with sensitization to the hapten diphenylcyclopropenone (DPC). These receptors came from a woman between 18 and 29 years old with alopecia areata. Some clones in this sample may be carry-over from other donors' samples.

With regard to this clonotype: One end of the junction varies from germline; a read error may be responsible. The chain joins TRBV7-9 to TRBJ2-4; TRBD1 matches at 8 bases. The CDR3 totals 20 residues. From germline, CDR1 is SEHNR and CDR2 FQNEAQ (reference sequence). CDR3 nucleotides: TGTGCCAGCAGCTGGACCATCTCAGGGGGCGAACCCCTAGCCAAAAACATTCTGTACTTC. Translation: CASSWTISGGEPLAKNILYF.

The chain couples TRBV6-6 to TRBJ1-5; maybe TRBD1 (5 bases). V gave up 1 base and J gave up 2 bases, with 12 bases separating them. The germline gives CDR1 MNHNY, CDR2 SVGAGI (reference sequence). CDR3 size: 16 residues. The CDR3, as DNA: TGTGCCAGCAGTTACTGGGGGTCGGACGGCAATCAGCCCCAGCATTTT. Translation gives CASSYWGSDGNQPQHF.

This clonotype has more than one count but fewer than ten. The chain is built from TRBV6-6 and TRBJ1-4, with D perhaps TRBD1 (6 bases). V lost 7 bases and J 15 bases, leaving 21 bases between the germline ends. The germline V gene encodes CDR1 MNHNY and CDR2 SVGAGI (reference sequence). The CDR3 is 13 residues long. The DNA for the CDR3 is TGTGCCAGCACCCAACTCGCGAACAGGGAGGTGTTTTTT. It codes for CASTQLANREVFF.

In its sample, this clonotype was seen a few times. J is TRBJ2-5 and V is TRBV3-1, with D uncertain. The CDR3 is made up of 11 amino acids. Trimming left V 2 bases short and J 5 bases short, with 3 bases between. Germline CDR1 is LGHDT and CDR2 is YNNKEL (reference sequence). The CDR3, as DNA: TGTGCCAGCAGCCAATTGGAGACCCAGTACTTC. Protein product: CASSQLETQYF.

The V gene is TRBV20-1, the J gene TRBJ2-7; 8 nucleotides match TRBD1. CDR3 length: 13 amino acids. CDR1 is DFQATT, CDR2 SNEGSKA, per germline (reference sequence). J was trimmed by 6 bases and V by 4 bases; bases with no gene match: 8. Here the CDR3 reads CSAIPGQVSEQYF. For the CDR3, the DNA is TGCAGTGCTATCCCGGGACAGGTCTCCGAGCAGTACTTC.

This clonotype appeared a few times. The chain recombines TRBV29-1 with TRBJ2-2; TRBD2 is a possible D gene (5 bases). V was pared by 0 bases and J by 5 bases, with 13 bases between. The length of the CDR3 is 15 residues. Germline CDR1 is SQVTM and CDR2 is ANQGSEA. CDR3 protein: CSVEEGSRGTGELFF. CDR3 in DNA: TGCAGCGTTGAAGAAGGGAGCAGAGGAACCGGGGAGCTGTTTTTT.

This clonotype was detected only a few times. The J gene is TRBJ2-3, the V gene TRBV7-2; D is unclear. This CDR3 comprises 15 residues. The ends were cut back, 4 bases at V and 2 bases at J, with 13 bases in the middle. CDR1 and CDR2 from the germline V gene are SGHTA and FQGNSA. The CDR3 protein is CASSSQSTLTDTQYF. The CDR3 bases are TGTGCCAGCAGCTCACAATCCACACTCACAGATACGCAGTATTTT.

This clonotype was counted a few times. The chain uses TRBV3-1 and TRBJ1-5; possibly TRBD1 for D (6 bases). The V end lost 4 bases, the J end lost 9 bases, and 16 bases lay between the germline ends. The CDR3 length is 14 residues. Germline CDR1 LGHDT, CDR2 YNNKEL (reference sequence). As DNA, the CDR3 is TGTGCCAGCAGCCGGGGCAGGGGCAAGGGGCCCCAGCATTTT. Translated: CASSRGRGKGPQHF.

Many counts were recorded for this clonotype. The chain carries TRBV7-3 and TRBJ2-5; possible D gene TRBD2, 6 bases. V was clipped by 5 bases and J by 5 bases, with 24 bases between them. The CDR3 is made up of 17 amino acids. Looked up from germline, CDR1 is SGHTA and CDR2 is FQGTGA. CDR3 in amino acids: CASSPRGSGPSGETQYF. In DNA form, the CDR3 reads TGTGCCAGCAGCCCTCGGGGTAGCGGACCCTCAGGCGAGACCCAGTACTTC.

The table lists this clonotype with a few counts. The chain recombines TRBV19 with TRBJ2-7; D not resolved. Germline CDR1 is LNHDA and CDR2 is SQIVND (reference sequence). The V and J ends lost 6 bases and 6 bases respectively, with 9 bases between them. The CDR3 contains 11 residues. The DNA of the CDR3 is TGTGCCAGTAGCTCGGAACTCGAGCAGTACTTC. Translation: CASSSELEQYF.